These 31 T cell receptor beta chains came from one sample sequenced in a study of blood T cells in healthy people across ages. A J-beta primer mix and a sample-barcoded 5' primer were used in a second PCR of roughly 6 to 11 cycles. MiXCR was run by TCRdb on the 5' RACE reads, yielding one entry per CDR3 protein. This sample has roughly 720,000 distinct CDR3 sequences, with 53% found just once. Sample: blood. These receptors were obtained from an older man in good health.

The V and J genes are TRBV28 and TRBJ2-1; no firm D call. The CDR3 sequence is 14 residues long. Deletions cut 8 bases from V and 10 bases from J, with 21 bases between. The germline V gene encodes CDR1 MDHEN and CDR2 SYDVKM. This CDR3 reads CASDTYAPVGEQFF. CDR3 bases: TGTGCCAGCGATACTTACGCACCCGTGGGGGAGCAGTTCTTC. The variable domain in full, with the rest retrieved from reference TRBV28 and TRBJ2-1, is DVKVTQSSRYLVKRTGEKVFLECVQDMDHENMFWYRQDPGLGLRLIYFSYDVKMKEKGDIPEGYSVSREKKERFSLILESASTNQTSMYLCASDTYAPVGEQFFGPGTRLTVL.

The chain carries TRBV18 and TRBJ1-1, with D perhaps TRBD1 (5 bases). The CDR3 runs 12 residues. Germline-derived CDR1 and CDR2 are KGHSH and LQKENI. V gave up 8 bases and J gave up 7 bases, with 14 bases separating them. The DNA for the CDR3 is TGTGCCAGCGCCCCCGGGGACGTTGAAGCTTTCTTT. As protein: CASAPGDVEAFF.

This clonotype was detected only a few times. The rearrangement uses TRBV20-1 and TRBJ1-2; no definite D call. This CDR3 has 14 residues. With 0 bases removed from V and 4 bases from J, the gap between germline ends came to 12 bases. Germline CDR1 is DFQATT and CDR2 is SNEGSKA (reference sequence). The CDR3 bases are TGCAGTGCTAGAGATCGCCTTTCCACCTATGGCTACACCTTC. This gives the protein CSARDRLSTYGYTF.

Many counts were recorded for this clonotype. The rearrangement joins TRBV18 to TRBJ2-3; perhaps TRBD1 as D (6 bases). Germline V gene sequence: CDR1 KGHSH, CDR2 LQKENI. The CDR3 has 13 residues. The V gene lost 3 bases and the J gene lost 3 bases, with 7 bases spanning the gap. The CDR3 DNA reads as TGTGCCAGCTCACCCAGGGGAACAGATACGCAGTATTTT. Protein sequence: CASSPRGTDTQYF.

This clonotype was seen only once. One end of the junction varies from germline; a read error may be responsible. The V gene is TRBV2, the J gene TRBJ2-1; 11 positions match TRBD2. The J call may be incorrect, as the DNA end agrees better with TRBJ2-7. The length of the CDR3 is 16 residues. Germline V gene lookup returns CDR1 SNHLY and CDR2 FYNNEI. The CDR3 is CASSWTSGFSYNEQYF. The DNA of the CDR3 is TGCGCCAGCAGTTGGACTAGCGGGTTTTCCTACAATGAGCAGTACTTC.

CDR3 bases: TGTGCCAGCAGTGTCGGGCGGGAATCGGATACGCAGTATTTT. Its protein is CASSVGRESDTQYF. The genes are TRBV2 and TRBJ2-3; a weak D match, TRBD2 (6 bases). Trimming stripped 4 bases from V and 6 bases from J, with 14 bases between. The CDR3 has 14 residues. Looked up from germline, CDR1 is SNHLY and CDR2 is FYNNEI.

A few counts support this clonotype. This chain uses TRBV6-4 with TRBJ2-3; D might be TRBD2 (6 bases). Germline V gene data show CDR1 as MRHNA and CDR2 as SNTAGT. V lost 0 bases and J lost 0, with 10 bases in between. This CDR3 spans 16 amino acids. The CDR3 DNA reads as TGTGCCAGCAGTGACTCGAGCGGGCGTAGCACAGATACGCAGTATTTT. Translated: CASSDSSGRSTDTQYF.

The J gene is TRBJ2-5, the V gene TRBV3-1; unclear D gene. The J call is uncertain, as TRBJ2-4 better fits the DNA end. The CDR3 totals 13 residues. CDR1 LGHDT and CDR2 YNNKEL come from the germline V gene (reference sequence). This CDR3 is CASSQAPVNIQYF. CDR3 sequence (DNA): TGTGCCAGCAGCCAAGCTCCGGTAAACATTCAGTACTTC.

This clonotype was counted a few times. V is TRBV7-2 and J is TRBJ2-7; no clear D. Germline CDR1 SGHTA, CDR2 FQGNSA. The CDR3 contains 13 residues. Trimming shortened V by 5 bases and J by 7 bases, and 15 bases separated the two germline ends. The CDR3 sequence: CASSPLHYREQYF. DNA for the CDR3: TGTGCCAGCAGCCCTTTGCACTATAGAGAGCAGTACTTC.

This clonotype appeared a single time. The CDR3 here is CASSLGVAGEQYF. The CDR3 DNA is TGTGCCAGCAGCTTAGGCGTAGCGGGCGAGCAGTACTTC. The chain couples TRBV11-2 to TRBJ2-5, with 7 bases fitting TRBD2. The DNA end lines up better with TRBJ2-7; the J call may be wrong. Germline lookup yields CDR1 SGHAT and CDR2 FQNNGV. The CDR3 has 13 residues.

The V call is TRBV20-1, the J call TRBJ2-5, with 9 positions matching TRBD2. The CDR3 runs 14 residues. Trimming removed 0 bases from V and 11 bases from J; junction bases left unmatched: 10. Germline V gene data show CDR1 as DFQATT and CDR2 as SNEGSKA (reference sequence). CDR3 sequence (DNA): TGCAGTGCTAGAGATCGGACTAGCGCGAACGGGCAGTACTTC. Protein product: CSARDRTSANGQYF.

This clonotype was observed a handful of times. The genes are TRBV18 and TRBJ2-1; D is unresolved. V shed 5 bases and J shed 5 bases, with 10 bases lying between them. This CDR3 has 13 amino acids. Germline CDR1 is KGHSH and CDR2 is LQKENI. The CDR3: CASSSRHDNEQFF. CDR3 DNA: TGTGCCAGCTCATCTAGACACGACAATGAGCAGTTCTTC.

The chain links TRBV20-1 to TRBJ2-7; D may match TRBD1 or TRBD2 (5 bases each). Germline loops: CDR1 DFQATT, CDR2 SNEGSKA (reference sequence). There are 14 residues in the CDR3. V was trimmed by 0 bases and J by 4 bases, leaving 13 bases between them. CDR3 residues: CSARDWGSGYEQYF. For the CDR3, the DNA is TGCAGTGCTAGAGATTGGGGGAGTGGGTACGAGCAGTACTTC.

Worth noting for this clonotype: The conserved phenylalanine or tryptophan normally closing the CDR3 is absent here, so this likely arose from a read error. This chain uses TRBV12-3 or TRBV12-4 with TRBJ1-1; the D is unclear. This CDR3 comprises 15 residues. Trimming took off 4 bases at V and 0 bases at J, with 12 bases between the two ends. CDR3 DNA: TGTGCCAGCAGTTCCTACAGCAGGATGAACACTGAAGCTTTCTCT. Translation gives CASSSYSRMNTEAFS.

This clonotype was picked up one time. V gene TRBV6-6 combines with J gene TRBJ1-4; TRBD1 matches at 9 bases. Trimming cost V 6 bases and J 8 bases; bases outside gene matches: 10. Germline assignment: CDR1 MNHNY and CDR2 SVGAGI (reference sequence). The CDR3 loop spans 15 amino acids. The DNA of the CDR3 is TGTGCCAGCAGCCGTACAGGGGGCGTTAGCGAAAAACTGTTTTTT. It codes for CASSRTGGVSEKLFF.

CDR3 amino acids: CASSQAPGQGIEKLFF. The CDR3 DNA reads TGTGCCAGCAGCCAAGCCCCCGGACAGGGAATCGAAAAACTGTTTTTT. The V and J genes are TRBV14 and TRBJ1-4; 8 bases are a match to TRBD1. The junction had 9 bases not matched to a gene; V was cut back by 1 base and J by 8 bases. The germline CDR1 and CDR2 sequences are SGHDN and FVKESK. This CDR3 spans 16 amino acids.

A note on this clonotype: One end of the junction does not line up with germline, which may come from a read error. The chain joins TRBV10-3 to TRBJ2-1; 8 positions match TRBD2. The CDR3 has 14 amino acids. Germline CDR1 and CDR2: ENHRY and SYGVKD. CDR3 loop: CAIGDQREYNEQFF. DNA of the CDR3: TGTGCCATCGGTGACCAGCGGGAGTACAATGAGCAGTTCTTC.

CDR3 region: CASSSQGGGYEQYF. Here the CDR3 DNA reads TGTGCCAGCAGCTCACAGGGGGGAGGCTACGAGCAGTACTTC. The V call is TRBV7-3, the J call TRBJ2-7; 8 bases are shared with TRBD1. Germline-derived CDR1 and CDR2 are SGHTA and FQGTGA. Trimming removed 4 bases from V and 3 bases from J; junction bases left unmatched: 5. The CDR3 consists of 14 residues.

This clonotype came up a few times. CDR3 amino acids: CATSRESSGRAGDTQYF. Written as DNA, the CDR3 is TGTGCCACCAGCAGAGAGTCTAGCGGGAGGGCTGGAGATACGCAGTATTTT. The chain is built from TRBV15 and TRBJ2-3, with 12 bases aligning to TRBD2. CDR3 size: 17 residues. Germline V CDR1 and CDR2: LNHNV, YYDKDF (reference sequence). The V segment lost 0 bases and the J segment 5 bases; nucleotides outside the gene matches: 6.

This clonotype was seen a handful of times. The chain has TRBV29-1 and TRBJ2-5; tentative D call: TRBD1 (6 bases). Per the germline V gene, CDR1 is SQVTM and CDR2 is ANQGSEA. Deletions cut 7 bases from V and 6 bases from J, with 15 bases between. The CDR3 covers 12 residues. In nucleotides, the CDR3 is TGCAGCGCAACCACAGGGTCCCAGACCCAGTACTTC. Protein sequence: CSATTGSQTQYF.

This chain links TRBV20-1 with TRBJ2-5, with 12 bases that match TRBD2. The V segment lost 6 bases and the J segment 3 bases; nucleotides outside the gene matches: 14. Germline-derived CDR1 and CDR2 are DFQATT and SNEGSKA (reference sequence). This CDR3 spans 17 amino acids. The CDR3, as DNA: TGCAGTGCAGGGCGTCTAGCGGGAGGGTATTCGGAAGAGACCCAGTACTTC. Translation gives CSAGRLAGGYSEETQYF.

For this clonotype: Because the CDR3's place on the DNA is in doubt, the DNA is left out and the CDR3 is given as listed by TCRdb. The chain employs TRBV10-3 and TRBJ2-1; the table's D call, TRBD1, was not checked against the DNA. The CDR3 is 22 residues long, ends included. Germline V gives CDR1 ENHRY, CDR2 SYGVKD. The CDR3 loop reads CATEQGGYEQYFGAGTHNEQFF.

This clonotype came up once. The chain recombines TRBV7-9 with TRBJ2-7; the D gene could be TRBD1 or TRBD2 (5 bases each). V gave up 3 bases and J gave up 0 bases, with 15 bases separating them. Germline CDR1 SEHNR, CDR2 FQNEAQ (reference sequence). The CDR3 has 16 residues. CDR3: CASSFYGGAHSYEQYF. CDR3 DNA: TGTGCCAGCAGCTTCTATGGGGGAGCGCACTCCTACGAGCAGTACTTC.

The chain recombines TRBV5-1 with TRBJ2-1, with 13 bases that match TRBD2. Germline assignment: CDR1 SGHRS and CDR2 YFSETQ. This CDR3 is built from 16 residues. V lost 1 base and J lost 9; bases outside the gene matches: 7. The CDR3 DNA is TGCGCCAGCAGCTTGCTGACACTAGCGGGAGGGAGTGAGCAGTTCTTC. It yields the protein CASSLLTLAGGSEQFF.

In this sample, this clonotype turned up a few times. The chain has TRBV5-1 and TRBJ2-5; D gene ambiguous. With the DNA end fitting TRBJ2-7 better, the J assignment may be wrong. The CDR3 has 13 amino acids. Germline V gene lookup returns CDR1 SGHRS and CDR2 YFSETQ. CDR3 protein: CASSDRSNYEQYF. CDR3 DNA sequence: TGCGCCAGCAGCGACCGGTCTAACTACGAGCAGTACTTC.

The chain couples TRBV6-6 to TRBJ2-7; no clear D. CDR3 size: 13 residues. Germline-derived CDR1 and CDR2 are MNHNY and SVGAGI (reference sequence). V was trimmed by 4 bases and J by 4 bases, leaving 11 bases between them. CDR3 DNA sequence: TGTGCCAGCAGTTCTGGTTGGGGTTACGAGCAGTACTTC. This codes for CASSSGWGYEQYF.

The V gene is TRBV29-1, the J gene TRBJ2-1; D not certain. Germline V gene sequence: CDR1 SQVTM, CDR2 ANQGSEA. V was clipped by 4 bases and J by 12 bases, with 22 bases between them. The CDR3 consists of 14 residues. CDR3: CSVGPGNTMSGQFF. CDR3 bases: TGCAGCGTTGGACCAGGTAATACAATGAGTGGGCAGTTCTTC.

CDR3 amino acids: CATSDVNSGGTYNEQFF. For the CDR3, the DNA is TGTGCCACCAGTGATGTCAATAGCGGGGGGACCTACAATGAGCAGTTCTTC. The rearrangement uses TRBV24-1 and TRBJ2-1; TRBD2 matches at 10 bases. The CDR3 loop spans 17 amino acids. The junction had 6 bases not matched to a gene; V was cut back by 3 bases and J by 2 bases. Germline V gives CDR1 KGHDR, CDR2 SFDVKD.

V and J are TRBV10-3 and TRBJ2-2; D may match TRBD1 or TRBD2 (5 bases each). CDR3 length: 14 amino acids. V was clipped by 6 bases and J by 3 bases, with 11 bases between them. Germline CDR1 and CDR2: ENHRY and SYGVKD. The CDR3 sequence is CAIRKLGDTGELFF. As DNA, the CDR3 is TGTGCCATCAGGAAGTTGGGGGACACCGGGGAGCTGTTTTTT.

This clonotype was counted a few times. This chain joins TRBV7-2 and TRBJ1-2; a weak D match, TRBD1 (5 bases). The germline V gene encodes CDR1 SGHTA and CDR2 FQGNSA. V lost 0 bases, J lost 4 bases, and 12 bases lay in between. This CDR3 has 15 amino acids. The CDR3: CASSLAIPGSYGYTF. For the CDR3, the DNA is TGTGCCAGCAGCTTAGCCATCCCAGGGTCCTATGGCTACACCTTC.

As to this clonotype: Sequence at one end of the junction differs from germline and may be a read error. The chain recombines TRBV20-1 with TRBJ1-1, with D possibly being TRBD1 (5 bases). CDR1 DFQATT and CDR2 SNEGSKA come from the germline V gene (reference sequence). The CDR3 has 14 residues. The CDR3 nucleotides read TGCAGTGGGAAGGATAGGAGGGGCGACACTGAAGCTTCCTTT. Encoded protein: CSGKDRRGDTEASF.